The rows below give T cell receptor beta chains drawn from one sample of a study of cytomegalovirus exposure and HLA in healthy donors. Method: immunoSEQ multiplex PCR; TCRdb's copy keeps in-frame clones and lacks some. This table has 95,000 to 100,000 clones, about 80% appearing once. Source material: PBMCs. The receptors were sampled from a man aged 40-55 years in good health and CMV-seronegative. CDR3s include the opening cysteine and the closing phenylalanine or tryptophan. The D gene is left open where the match is weak. Clone size, where shown, is once, few, many, or a class for clones that have expanded.

D: NA
J: TRBJ1-3
V: TRBV7-6
length: 17
size: NA
CDR3: CASSLEGASFPGNTIYF
DNA: TGTGCCAGCAGCTTAGAGGGAGCTTCTTTCCCTGGAAACACCATATATTTT

D: NA
J: TRBJ1-1
V: TRBV7-6
length: 12
size: NA
CDR3: CASSLNSGEAFF
DNA: TGTGCCAGCAGCTTAAATTCAGGTGAAGCTTTCTTT

D: NA
J: TRBJ1-5
V: TRBV6-5
length: 14
size: NA
CDR3: CASSYQADSQPQHF
DNA: TGTGCCAGCAGTTACCAAGCCGACAGCCAGCCCCAGCATTTT

D: NA
J: TRBJ2-4
V: TRBV4-3
length: 17
size: NA
CDR3: CASSQDLQGFSKNIQYF
DNA: TGCGCCAGCAGCCAAGATTTACAGGGTTTTTCCAAAAACATTCAGTACTTC

D: TRBD2
J: TRBJ2-5
V: TRBV11-3
length: 15
size: NA
CDR3: CASSLGGGGQETQYF
DNA: TGTGCCAGCAGCTTAGGCGGGGGAGGACAAGAGACCCAGTACTTC

D: TRBD1
J: TRBJ1-2
V: TRBV15
length: 16
size: few
CDR3: CATSRDKGASMHGYTF
DNA: TGTGCCACCAGCAGAGATAAGGGGGCGTCGATGCATGGCTACACCTTC

D: NA
J: TRBJ1-5
V: TRBV6-5
length: 14
size: NA
CDR3: CAPGTPIGYQPQHF
DNA: TGTGCTCCCGGGACTCCGATTGGCTATCAGCCCCAGCATTTT

D: TRBD1
J: TRBJ1-1
V: TRBV19
length: 13
size: NA
CDR3: CASSLTGHTEAFF
DNA: TGTGCCAGTAGTCTGACAGGGCACACTGAAGCTTTCTTT

D: NA
J: TRBJ2-1
V: TRBV6-5
length: 11
size: NA
CDR3: CASSYQRVQFF
DNA: TGTGCCAGCAGTTACCAGAGGGTTCAGTTCTTC

D: TRBD2
J: TRBJ2-2
V: TRBV13
length: 19
size: once
CDR3: CASSSLPSGGHANTGELFF
DNA: TGTGCCAGCAGTTCCCTCCCTAGCGGGGGCCACGCGAACACCGGGGAGCTGTTTTTT

D: NA
J: TRBJ1-5
V: TRBV30
length: 13
size: NA
CDR3: CAWSVSTVQPQHF
DNA: TGTGCCTGGAGTGTATCAACGGTCCAGCCCCAGCATTTT

D: NA
J: TRBJ1-2
V: TRBV19
length: 14
size: once
CDR3: CASNVAVNNYGYTF
DNA: TGTGCCAGTAATGTGGCAGTCAATAACTATGGCTACACCTTC

D: TRBD2
J: TRBJ2-1
V: TRBV5-1
length: 16
size: NA
CDR3: CASKVGSSGGRDEQFF
DNA: TGCGCCAGCAAAGTAGGTTCTAGCGGGGGCAGGGATGAGCAGTTCTTC

D: NA
J: TRBJ2-3
V: TRBV7-2
length: 13
size: NA
CDR3: CASSFLQGDTQYF
DNA: TGTGCCAGCAGCTTCCTTCAGGGGGATACGCAGTATTTT

D: NA
J: TRBJ1-1
V: TRBV6-5
length: 13
size: NA
CDR3: CASSLNRNTEAFF
DNA: TGTGCCAGCAGTTTAAACAGGAACACTGAAGCTTTCTTT

D: NA
J: TRBJ1-1
V: TRBV9
length: 17
size: NA
CDR3: CASSATGPPVFGTEAFF
DNA: TGTGCCAGCAGCGCGACAGGTCCGCCGGTATTTGGCACTGAAGCTTTCTTT

D: TRBD1
J: TRBJ1-2
V: TRBV6-6
length: 16
size: NA
CDR3: CASSYRTGRENYGYTF
DNA: TGTGCCAGCAGTTACCGGACAGGGCGGGAAAACTATGGCTACACCTTC

D: NA
J: TRBJ1-4
V: TRBV6-1
length: 13
size: NA
CDR3: CASRSHGGEKLFF
DNA: TGTGCCAGCAGGAGCCACGGGGGGGAAAAACTGTTTTTT

D: TRBD1
J: TRBJ1-1
V: TRBV6-4
length: 15
size: NA
CDR3: CASSVTAGGGTEAFF
DNA: TGTGCCAGCAGTGTCACGGCAGGGGGTGGCACTGAAGCTTTCTTT

D: NA
J: TRBJ2-3
V: TRBV7-9
length: 15
size: NA
CDR3: CASAAWTTEADTQYF
DNA: TGTGCCAGCGCGGCCTGGACAACTGAGGCAGATACGCAGTATTTT

D: NA
J: TRBJ1-4
V: TRBV5-1
length: 15
size: NA
CDR3: CASSLEGLNNGKLFF
DNA: TGCGCCAGCAGCTTGGAGGGACTTAACAACGGAAAACTGTTTTTT

D: NA
J: TRBJ2-3
V: TRBV6-6
length: 15
size: NA
CDR3: CASSYSGQSTDTQYF
DNA: TGTGCCAGCAGTTACTCCGGACAGAGCACAGATACGCAGTATTTT

D: NA
J: TRBJ2-3
V: TRBV19
length: 15
size: once
CDR3: CASVAGAANTDTQYF
DNA: TGTGCCAGTGTCGCGGGGGCGGCGAACACAGATACGCAGTATTTT

D: TRBD1
J: TRBJ2-2
V: TRBV4-3
length: 15
size: NA
CDR3: CASSPRQGSHGELFF
DNA: TGCGCCAGCAGCCCCCGACAGGGGTCTCACGGGGAGCTGTTTTTT

D: TRBD2
J: TRBJ2-1
V: TRBV7-6
length: 15
size: NA
CDR3: CASSLLAGGRDEQFF
DNA: TGTGCCAGCAGCTTACTAGCGGGGGGGAGGGATGAGCAGTTCTTC

D: NA
J: TRBJ1-4
V: TRBV6-6
length: 13
size: few
CDR3: CASRQTSGEKLFF
DNA: TGTGCCAGCCGACAGACCTCTGGTGAAAAACTGTTTTTT

D: NA
J: TRBJ1-5
V: TRBV30
length: 16
size: NA
CDR3: CAWSARQPYSNQPQHF
DNA: TGTGCCTGGAGTGCGAGACAGCCTTATAGCAATCAGCCCCAGCATTTT

D: TRBD1
J: TRBJ1-1
V: TRBV2
length: 16
size: NA
CDR3: CARKGQGTLMNTEAFF
DNA: TGTGCCAGGAAAGGACAGGGGACTCTGATGAACACTGAAGCTTTCTTT

D: TRBD2
J: TRBJ2-3
V: TRBV2
length: 15
size: NA
CDR3: CASSWTSGRADTQYF
DNA: TGTGCCAGCAGTTGGACTAGCGGACGAGCGGATACGCAGTATTTT

D: NA
J: TRBJ2-5
V: TRBV11-2
length: 14
size: NA
CDR3: CASSLDYYQETQYF
DNA: TGTGCCAGCAGCTTAGACTACTATCAAGAGACCCAGTACTTC

D: NA
J: TRBJ1-2
V: TRBV6-6
length: 14
size: NA
CDR3: CASSLEGSNYGYTF
DNA: TGTGCCAGCAGCCTTGAGGGTTCTAACTATGGCTACACCTTC

D: NA
J: TRBJ1-5
V: TRBV28
length: 14
size: NA
CDR3: CASSLVGSNQPQHF
DNA: TGTGCCAGCAGTTTGGTCGGGAGCAATCAGCCCCAGCATTTT

D: NA
J: TRBJ1-6
V: TRBV28
length: 12
size: NA
CDR3: CASSAGDSPLHF
DNA: TGTGCCAGCAGTGCGGGAGATTCACCCCTCCACTTT

D: NA
J: TRBJ1-5
V: TRBV28
length: 14
size: NA
CDR3: CASSFHRSYQPQHF
DNA: TGTGCCAGCAGTTTCCACCGGTCATATCAGCCCCAGCATTTT

D: TRBD1
J: TRBJ1-3
V: TRBV25-1
length: 17
size: NA
CDR3: CASSEDRAQGSGNTIYF
DNA: TGTGCCAGCAGTGAAGACAGGGCCCAAGGGTCCGGAAACACCATATATTTT

D: NA
J: TRBJ1-1
V: TRBV6-1
length: 15
size: few
CDR3: CASGSAGSENTEAFF
DNA: TGTGCCAGCGGGTCGGCGGGGTCTGAAAACACTGAAGCTTTCTTT

D: NA
J: TRBJ1-2
V: TRBV6-5
length: 15
size: few
CDR3: CASSRTTDKVKGYTF
DNA: TGTGCCAGCAGTAGAACGACAGATAAAGTAAAAGGCTACACCTTC

D: NA
J: TRBJ1-1
V: TRBV5-4
length: 14
size: NA
CDR3: CASSLAGVDTEAFF
DNA: TGTGCCAGCAGCTTGGCCGGGGTTGACACTGAAGCTTTCTTT

D: NA
J: TRBJ1-1
V: TRBV2
length: 13
size: NA
CDR3: CASSGNRNTEAFF
DNA: TGTGCCAGCAGTGGGAACAGGAACACTGAAGCTTTCTTT

D: NA
J: TRBJ1-2
V: TRBV28
length: 14
size: NA
CDR3: CASIPGPTNYGYTF
DNA: TGTGCCAGCATTCCTGGCCCGACTAACTATGGCTACACCTTC